The sample holds a few counts of the clone carrying this T cell receptor beta chain. Its antigen is still unknown. Time point noted: week 3, after first cycle of checkpoint inhibitor. Immune-effector memory T cells were defined as CD3+ CD4- CD8+ CD45RA- CD45RO-high CD27- CCR7-. This sample is part of a study of blood T cell dynamics during melanoma immunotherapy. Trimming removed 4 bases from V and 5 bases from J, with 16 bases in between. The germline gives CDR1 MGHRA, CDR2 YSYEKL. This CDR3 comprises 15 residues. Profiled with immunoSEQ multiplex PCR; TCRdb holds only in-frame clones, not every one. The sample includes nearly 850 clones, 84% of them seen just once. Study outcomes and limitations: The most clonal sorted CD8+ subset, immune-effector cells, was closest to cell-free DNA CDR3 sequences.

The receptor's source is a human donor with melanoma. This sequence joins TRBV4-1 and TRBJ2-3, with D perhaps TRBD2 (5 bases). The sequenced sample was CD8+ T cells from blood, obtained from a patient treated with checkpoint blockade. The CDR3 reads CASSRSSSGRDTQYF. Written as DNA, the CDR3 is TGCGCCAGCAGCCGATCCAGCAGCGGACGAGATACGCAGTATTTT.